Below, 32 T cell receptor beta chains from the same sample are listed, as sequenced in a study of T cells in Graves' hyperthyroidism and ophthalmopathy. There were TCR beta CDR3 regions amplified from RNA transcripts. Carried out on the TCR CDR3, a first-round RT-PCR used the HTBI primer set. TCRdb reanalysed the multiplex PCR reads using MiXCR and keeps one entry per CDR3 protein. The sample has approximately 690,000 distinct CDR3 sequences, more than 20% seen once. What was sequenced was blood. The receptors here all came from a man aged 25-45 years with Graves' ophthalmopathy.

This clonotype occurred many times. The gene calls are TRBV2 and TRBJ2-3, with D maybe TRBD2 (6 bases). Trimming took 7 bases from V and 2 from J, leaving 19 bases between them. The germline gives CDR1 SNHLY, CDR2 FYNNEI. The CDR3 consists of 16 residues. The CDR3 coding sequence is TGTGCCAGCACAGGAGGGCAGGGCCTAATCACAGATACGCAGTATTTT. Its protein product is CASTGGQGLITDTQYF.

V usage is TRBV10-3 and J usage is TRBJ2-1, with D maybe TRBD2 (5 bases). The CDR3 sequence is 12 residues long. The germline CDR1 and CDR2 sequences are ENHRY and SYGVKD. Trimming left V 6 bases short and J 5 bases short, with 8 bases between. CDR3 nucleotides: TGTGCCATCAGACCCGGGAACAATGAGCAGTTCTTC. It specifies CAIRPGNNEQFF.

The sample holds a few counts of this clonotype. This sequence joins TRBV5-8 and TRBJ2-1; 8 bases line up with TRBD2. Germline V gene lookup returns CDR1 SGHTS and CDR2 YDEGEE. The CDR3 contains 17 residues. V shed 2 bases, J shed 5 bases, and the junction held 12 bases outside the gene matches. This chain's CDR3 is CASSLSFSGITHNEQFF. The CDR3 bases are TGTGCCAGCAGCTTATCTTTTAGCGGGATAACGCACAATGAGCAGTTCTTC. Drawing the rest from reference TRBV5-8 and TRBJ2-1, the complete variable domain is EAGVTQSPTHLIKTRGQQATLRCSPISGHTSVYWYQQALGLGLQFLLWYDEGEERNRGNFPPRFSGRQFPNYSSELNVNALELEDSALYLCASSLSFSGITHNEQFFGPGTRLTVL.

This clonotype was seen repeatedly, ten times or more. The gene calls are TRBV12-3 or TRBV12-4 and TRBJ2-2; 7 bases map to TRBD2. The CDR3 totals 14 residues. The V segment lost 11 bases and the J segment 6 bases; nucleotides outside the gene matches: 12. The chain's CDR3 is CAGSWGGMSGELFF. The CDR3 DNA is TGTGCCGGATCATGGGGGGGGATGTCCGGGGAGCTGTTTTTT.

This clonotype has at least ten counts. The genes are TRBV7-9 and TRBJ2-7, with D tentatively TRBD1 (6 bases). Germline V gene data show CDR1 as SEHNR and CDR2 as FQNEAQ (reference sequence). The CDR3 has 16 residues. The V end lost 0 bases, the J end lost 4 bases, and 16 bases lay between the germline ends. As DNA, the CDR3 is TGTGCCAGCAGCTTAGCGGGGACATCCGCCCGATACGAGCAGTACTTC. Translating it yields CASSLAGTSARYEQYF.

This clonotype was counted between two and nine times. The chain is built from TRBV28 and TRBJ2-4, with 10 nucleotides matching TRBD2. The germline gives CDR1 MDHEN, CDR2 SYDVKM. Germline trimming cut 6 bases from V and 0 bases from J; bases unmatched to any gene: 11. The CDR3 contains 18 residues. CDR3 DNA sequence: TGTGCCAGCAGAAAACTAGCGGGAACGGTGGTAGCCAAAAACATTCAGTACTTC. It is translated as CASRKLAGTVVAKNIQYF. Based on the CDR3 plus reference TRBV28 and TRBJ2-4, the full variable domain is DVKVTQSSRYLVKRTGEKVFLECVQDMDHENMFWYRQDPGLGLRLIYFSYDVKMKEKGDIPEGYSVSREKKERFSLILESASTNQTSMYLCASRKLAGTVVAKNIQYFGAGTRLSVL.

This clonotype was seen a few times. This chain connects TRBV27 to TRBJ2-7; tentative D call: TRBD1 (6 bases). V was clipped by 6 bases and J by 3 bases, with 27 bases between them. The length of the CDR3 is 18 residues. Germline CDR1 reads MNHEY; CDR2 reads SMNVEV (reference sequence). For the CDR3, the DNA is TGTGCCAGCAGGGGGGCCGCCGGGGTACCGAACTCATTCTACGAGCAGTACTTC. Its translation: CASRGAAGVPNSFYEQYF.

The rearrangement links TRBV12-3 or TRBV12-4 to TRBJ2-7; TRBD2 aligns across 12 bases. The CDR3 covers 16 residues. V shed 2 bases and J 5 bases; nucleotides not matched to a gene: 7. CDR3 loop: CASSLWLAGGVHEQYF. In nucleotides, the CDR3 is TGTGCCAGCAGTTTATGGCTAGCGGGAGGGGTGCACGAGCAGTACTTC.

The gene calls are TRBV25-1 and TRBJ1-6; D gene uncertain. The CDR3 extends over 14 amino acids. V dropped 3 bases and J dropped 4 bases, with 7 bases sitting between them. The germline CDR1 and CDR2 sequences are MGHDK and SYGVNS. The CDR3 here is CASSDAQYNSPLHF. The CDR3 DNA is TGTGCCAGCAGTGATGCACAGTATAATTCACCCCTCCACTTT.

The rearrangement uses TRBV6-1 and TRBJ2-7; D remains unclear. Trimming cost V 6 bases and J 4 bases, with 16 bases left between them. The CDR3 covers 14 residues. Germline values: CDR1 MNHNS, CDR2 SASEGT. CDR3 loop: CASSQQSQGYEQYF. The CDR3 DNA follows: TGTGCCAGCAGCCAGCAGTCTCAAGGATACGAGCAGTACTTC.

There are a few counts of this clonotype. This chain joins TRBV5-6 and TRBJ2-7, with D perhaps assigned TRBD1 or TRBD2 (6 bases each). Trimming took off 0 bases at V and 5 bases at J, with 18 bases between the two ends. The CDR3 is 16 residues long. Germline V CDR1 and CDR2: SGHDT, YYEEEE. CDR3 in amino acids: CASSLGGGLATHEQYF. Written as DNA, the CDR3 is TGTGCCAGCAGCTTGGGAGGGGGGCTCGCTACCCACGAGCAGTACTTC.

The chain joins TRBV5-6 to TRBJ2-7; D is uncertain. The CDR3 spans 13 residues. CDR1 and CDR2 from the germline V gene are SGHDT and YYEEEE. The V end lost 1 base, the J end lost 4 bases, and 9 bases lay between the germline ends. The chain's CDR3 is CASSLLEGYEQYF. As DNA, the CDR3 is TGTGCCAGCAGCTTGCTCGAAGGGTACGAGCAGTACTTC.

The chain employs TRBV3-1 and TRBJ2-3; TRBD2 agrees at 8 bases. V trimming: 4 bases; J trimming: 3 bases; junction bases outside the gene matches: 9. This CDR3 has 16 residues. Germline lookup yields CDR1 LGHDT and CDR2 YNNKEL (reference sequence). CDR3 sequence: CASSPHYGRGTDTQYF. CDR3 coding DNA: TGTGCCAGCAGCCCTCACTACGGGAGGGGAACAGATACGCAGTATTTT.

This clonotype was counted at least ten times. The rearrangement uses TRBV6-1 and TRBJ2-2; D unclear. This CDR3 has 15 amino acids. V was trimmed by 2 bases and J by 6 bases, leaving 13 bases between them. Germline V lookup: CDR1 MNHNS, CDR2 SASEGT. The CDR3: CASSERQVGAGELFF. The CDR3 DNA reads TGTGCCAGCAGTGAACGTCAGGTTGGGGCCGGGGAGCTGTTTTTT.

The CDR3 spells CASSPQPGQGVYEQYF. DNA for the CDR3: TGTGCCAGCAGCCCCCAACCGGGACAGGGCGTCTACGAGCAGTACTTC. The chain has TRBV7-6 and TRBJ2-7, with 9 bases identical to TRBD1. The V gene's germline CDR1 is SGHVS and CDR2 FNYEAQ. The CDR3 totals 16 residues. V lost 5 bases to trimming and J lost 3 bases; unmatched junction nucleotides: 11.

V is TRBV14 and J is TRBJ1-1; TRBD1 might be the D (6 bases). The V gene lost 4 bases and the J gene lost 0 bases, with 18 bases spanning the gap. CDR3 size: 17 residues. CDR1 SGHDN and CDR2 FVKESK come from the germline V gene. DNA for the CDR3: TGTGCCAGCAGCCGCATAATGGGGGGCGGAATGAACACTGAAGCTTTCTTT. The encoded protein is CASSRIMGGGMNTEAFF.

This clonotype was seen ten or more times. This chain connects TRBV2 to TRBJ2-7, with 7 bases aligning to TRBD1. With 4 bases clipped from V and 3 bases from J, the junction kept 18 bases outside the gene matches. Germline V gene data show CDR1 as SNHLY and CDR2 as FYNNEI. The CDR3 has 18 residues. The CDR3 is CASSGTGQQEKEIYEQYF. CDR3 bases: TGTGCCAGCAGTGGAACGGGACAGCAGGAGAAGGAGATCTACGAGCAGTACTTC. The full variable domain, its missing parts supplied by reference TRBV2 and TRBJ2-7, is EPEVTQTPSHQVTQMGQEVILRCVPISNHLYFYWYRQILGQKVEFLVSFYNNEISEKSEIFDDQFSVERPDGSNFTLKIRSTKLEDSAMYFCASSGTGQQEKEIYEQYFGPGTRLTVT.

This chain joins TRBV6-1 and TRBJ1-1, with D possibly matching TRBD1 (6 bases). Trimming removed 5 bases at V and 5 bases at J, with 15 bases between. CDR3 length: 14 residues. Germline values: CDR1 MNHNS, CDR2 SASEGT. The CDR3 region has the DNA TGTGCCAGCAGTTATCCGGGGGCGCGTACTGAAGCTTTCTTT. It codes for CASSYPGARTEAFF.

This clonotype was observed at least ten times. The genes are TRBV7-9 and TRBJ2-7; 9 positions agree with TRBD2. Germline V lookup: CDR1 SEHNR, CDR2 FQNEAQ (reference sequence). Trimming removed 5 bases from V and 2 bases from J; junction bases left unmatched: 4. This CDR3 contains 14 residues. The CDR3 DNA reads as TGTGCCAGCAGCGGCCTAGCGGGGCCCTACGAGCAGTACTTC. Translated, it gives CASSGLAGPYEQYF.

In this sample, this clonotype turned up once. The chain joins TRBV7-3 to TRBJ2-7; 10 nucleotides line up with TRBD1. The CDR3 consists of 14 residues. Trimming cost V 5 bases and J 5 bases; bases outside gene matches: 6. Germline values: CDR1 SGHTA, CDR2 FQGTGA. The CDR3 spells CASSHRQGANEQYF. The DNA of the CDR3 is TGTGCCAGCAGCCACAGACAGGGGGCGAACGAGCAGTACTTC.

The CDR3 protein is CASSTDRGLSYEQYF. The CDR3, as DNA: TGTGCCAGCAGCACGGACAGGGGGCTTTCCTACGAGCAGTACTTC. The chain has TRBV7-9 and TRBJ2-7; TRBD1 matches at 11 bases. The junction had 4 bases not matched to a gene; V was cut back by 5 bases and J by 1 base. Germline-derived CDR1 and CDR2 are SEHNR and FQNEAQ (reference sequence). The CDR3 consists of 15 residues.

This clonotype has a count of ten or more. The rearrangement links TRBV28 to TRBJ2-7; 9 bases line up with TRBD1. The germline V gene has CDR1 MDHEN and CDR2 SYDVKM. Trimming removed 2 bases from V and 5 bases from J; junction bases left unmatched: 4. CDR3 length: 14 amino acids. The CDR3 region has the DNA TGTGCCAGCAGTTTAACAGGGGGCAAAAACGAGCAGTACTTC. Protein: CASSLTGGKNEQYF. Combining the CDR3 with reference TRBV28 and TRBJ2-7 gives the whole variable domain DVKVTQSSRYLVKRTGEKVFLECVQDMDHENMFWYRQDPGLGLRLIYFSYDVKMKEKGDIPEGYSVSREKKERFSLILESASTNQTSMYLCASSLTGGKNEQYFGPGTRLTVT.

The chain has TRBV5-6 and TRBJ2-2, with a possible D match to TRBD2 (5 bases). The CDR3 consists of 15 residues. Per the germline V gene, CDR1 is SGHDT and CDR2 is YYEEEE. Trimming shortened V by 3 bases and J by 5 bases, and 14 bases separated the two germline ends. The CDR3 loop reads CASSSPRGWTGELFF. CDR3 bases: TGTGCCAGCAGCTCCCCCCGGGGATGGACCGGGGAGCTGTTTTTT.

This clonotype was recorded at least ten times. The genes are TRBV12-3 or TRBV12-4 and TRBJ2-7, with D possibly TRBD1 on 5 matching bases. The CDR3 length is 13 residues. Trimming shortened V by 5 bases and J by 2 bases, and 10 bases separated the two germline ends. The CDR3 DNA follows: TGTGCCAGCAGTCCGGACATAACCTACGAGCAGTACTTC. Translation: CASSPDITYEQYF.

The chain uses TRBV10-3 and TRBJ2-7; D perhaps matches TRBD1 (7 bases). V lost 11 bases to trimming and J lost 3 bases, with 26 bases between them. Germline CDR1 and CDR2: ENHRY and SYGVKD. The CDR3 runs 16 residues. The CDR3 nucleotides read TGTGCCCTCTGTGGGACAGAGGAGCGGGCAGTCTACGAGCAGTACTTC. This gives the protein CALCGTEERAVYEQYF.

This clonotype was detected a few times. The genes are TRBV7-8 and TRBJ2-7; 7 bases align to TRBD1. Germline-derived CDR1 and CDR2 are SGHVS and FQNEAQ. This CDR3 has 15 residues. V lost 5 bases and J lost 0; bases outside the gene matches: 7. CDR3 sequence reads: CASSGRQGNSYEQYF. CDR3 DNA sequence: TGTGCCAGCAGCGGTAGACAGGGAAACTCCTACGAGCAGTACTTC.

The CDR3 nucleotides read TGTGCCAGCAGTTGGCAGGGCCGCGACCAGTTCTTC. Translated: CASSWQGRDQFF. This rearrangement joins TRBV25-1 to TRBJ2-1; TRBD1 might be the D (5 bases). Germline V gives CDR1 MGHDK, CDR2 SYGVNS. With 5 bases removed from V and 13 bases from J, the gap between germline ends came to 15 bases. The CDR3 consists of 12 residues. Filled out from reference TRBV25-1 and TRBJ2-1, the complete variable domain reads EADIYQTPRYLVIGTGKKITLECSQTMGHDKMYWYQQDPGMELHLIHYSYGVNSTEKGDLSSESTVSRIRTEHFPLTLESARPSHTSQYLCASSWQGRDQFFGPGTRLTVL.

The table lists this clonotype with a few counts. The rearrangement joins TRBV6-9 to TRBJ1-2; D gene unclear. V lost 3 bases, J lost 1 base, and 9 bases lay in between. Germline V gives CDR1 MNHGY, CDR2 SVAAGI. This CDR3 contains 14 residues. CDR3 sequence (DNA): TGTGCCAGCAGTTACGCAGGTTATAACTATGGCTACACCTTC. Translation gives CASSYAGYNYGYTF.

This chain connects TRBV4-2 to TRBJ2-2, with TRBD2 as a possible D gene (6 bases). This CDR3 comprises 15 residues. Germline CDR1 LGHNA, CDR2 YNFKEQ. Trimming took off 4 bases at V and 5 bases at J, with 14 bases between the two ends. The CDR3 coding sequence is TGTGCCAGCAGCCCGGTGGCAGGAGGGACCGGGGAGCTGTTTTTT. As protein: CASSPVAGGTGELFF.

The gene calls are TRBV29-1 and TRBJ2-5; TRBD1 aligns across 10 bases. This CDR3 comprises 12 residues. The V gene's germline CDR1 is SQVTM and CDR2 ANQGSEA. In nucleotides, the CDR3 is TGCAGTGGACAGGGGGGCCAAGAGACCCAGTACTTC. Its translation: CSGQGGQETQYF.

This clonotype was observed a handful of times. The V and J genes are TRBV5-1 and TRBJ2-1; the D is unclear. The CDR3 totals 13 residues. CDR1 SGHRS and CDR2 YFSETQ come from the germline V gene. Trimming took 4 bases from V and 6 from J, leaving 11 bases between them. CDR3 amino acids: CASSPRTINEQFF. Here the CDR3 DNA reads TGCGCCAGCAGCCCTAGGACGATCAATGAGCAGTTCTTC.

The chain employs TRBV7-6 and TRBJ1-1; TRBD1 is a possible D gene (5 bases). Germline lookup yields CDR1 SGHVS and CDR2 FNYEAQ. V gave up 1 base and J gave up 5 bases, with 11 bases separating them. The CDR3 totals 14 residues. The CDR3 is CASSLGDGRTEAFF. In DNA, the CDR3 is TGTGCCAGCAGCTTAGGGGACGGCCGAACTGAAGCTTTCTTT.